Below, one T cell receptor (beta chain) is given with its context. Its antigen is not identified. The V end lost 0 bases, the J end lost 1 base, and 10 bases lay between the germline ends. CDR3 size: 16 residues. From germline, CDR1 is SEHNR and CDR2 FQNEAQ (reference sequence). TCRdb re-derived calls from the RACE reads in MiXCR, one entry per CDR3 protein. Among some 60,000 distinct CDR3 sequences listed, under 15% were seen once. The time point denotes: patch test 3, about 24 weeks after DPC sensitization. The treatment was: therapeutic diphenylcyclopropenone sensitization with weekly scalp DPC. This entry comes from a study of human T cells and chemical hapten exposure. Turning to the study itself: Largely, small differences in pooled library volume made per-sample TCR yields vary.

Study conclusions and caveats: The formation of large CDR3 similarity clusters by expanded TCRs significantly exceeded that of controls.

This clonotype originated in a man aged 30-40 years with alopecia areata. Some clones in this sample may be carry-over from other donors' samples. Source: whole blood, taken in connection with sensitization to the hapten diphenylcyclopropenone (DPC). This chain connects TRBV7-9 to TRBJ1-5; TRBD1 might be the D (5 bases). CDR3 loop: CASSLAQGLSNQPQHF. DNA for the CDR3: TGTGCCAGCAGCTTAGCTCAGGGACTAAGCAATCAGCCCCAGCATTTT. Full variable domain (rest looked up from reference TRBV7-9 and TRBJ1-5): DTGVSQNPRHKITKRGQNVTFRCDPISEHNRLYWYRQTLGQGPEFLTYFQNEAQLEKSRLLSDRFSAERPKGSFSTLEIQRTEQGDSAMYLCASSLAQGLSNQPQHFGDGTRLSIL.